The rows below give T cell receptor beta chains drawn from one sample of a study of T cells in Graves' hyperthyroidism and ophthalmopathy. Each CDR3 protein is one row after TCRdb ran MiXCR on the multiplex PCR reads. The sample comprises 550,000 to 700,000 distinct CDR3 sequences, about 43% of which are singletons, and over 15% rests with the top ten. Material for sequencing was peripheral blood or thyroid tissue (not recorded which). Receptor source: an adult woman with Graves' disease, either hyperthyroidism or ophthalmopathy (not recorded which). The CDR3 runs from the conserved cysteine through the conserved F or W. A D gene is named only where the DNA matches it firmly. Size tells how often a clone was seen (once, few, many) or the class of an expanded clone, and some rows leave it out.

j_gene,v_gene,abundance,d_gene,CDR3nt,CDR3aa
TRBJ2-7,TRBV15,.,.,TGTGCCACCAGCAGAGGACTCGAGGCCTCCTACGAGCAGTACTTC,CATSRGLEASYEQYF
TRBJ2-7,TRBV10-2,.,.,TGCGCCAGCAGTGAGACGCCTCCTTTCGAGCAGTACTTC,CASSETPPFEQYF
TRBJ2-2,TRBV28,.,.,TGTGCCAGCAGTTTTTATTACACCGGGGAGCTGTTTTTT,CASSFYYTGELFF
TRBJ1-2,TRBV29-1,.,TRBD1,TGCAGCGCCCAAGGGACGGGACAGGGAGATGGCTACACCTTC,CSAQGTGQGDGYTF
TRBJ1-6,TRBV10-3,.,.,TGTGCCATCAGTGACGACAGCCCCATTGGCCGCAATTCACCCCTCCACTTT,CAISDDSPIGRNSPLHF
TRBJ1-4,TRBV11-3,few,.,TGTGCCAGCAGTTCCGCGGCGACTAATGAAAAACTGTTTTTT,CASSSAATNEKLFF
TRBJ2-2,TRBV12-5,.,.,TGTGCTAGTGGGCCAGGGGCGGGACGTCCCGGGGAGCTGTTTTTT,CASGPGAGRPGELFF
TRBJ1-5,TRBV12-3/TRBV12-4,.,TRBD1,TGTGCCAGCAGTGGGACAGGGGGCGCCCAGCCCCAGCATTTT,CASSGTGGAQPQHF
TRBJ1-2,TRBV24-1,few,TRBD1,TGTGCCACCAGTGACCGCGACCGGGACAGGGGCTATGGCTACACCTTC,CATSDRDRDRGYGYTF
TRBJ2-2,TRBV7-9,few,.,TGTGCCAGCAGCCAAGAAGGAGGGGGAGAACCGGGGGAGCTGTTTTTT,CASSQEGGGEPGELFF
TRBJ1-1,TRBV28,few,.,TGTGCCAGCAGTGAAGCCCTGGGGACTGAAGCTTTCTTT,CASSEALGTEAFF
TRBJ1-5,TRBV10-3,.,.,TGTGCCATCAGTGAAGAAGTTTGGGGGAGCAATCAGCCCCAGCATTTT,CAISEEVWGSNQPQHF
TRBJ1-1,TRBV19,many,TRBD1,TGTGCCAGTAGTAAGGCAGGGGGCTGGACTGAAGCTTTCTTT,CASSKAGGWTEAFF
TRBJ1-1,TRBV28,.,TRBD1,TGTGCCACCTGGGGGGGACAGGGAATATCTGAAGCTTTCTTT,CATWGGQGISEAFF
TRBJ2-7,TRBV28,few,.,TGTGCCAGCAGTTTAGGGCAGGAATACGAGCAGTACTTC,CASSLGQEYEQYF
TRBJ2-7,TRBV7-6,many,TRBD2,TGTGCCAGCAGCTTAGCCCGGGCGGGAGTCTACGAGCAGTACTTC,CASSLARAGVYEQYF
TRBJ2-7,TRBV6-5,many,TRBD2,TGTGCCAGCAGCCCGGGGGGGACCGAGCAGTACTTC,CASSPGGTEQYF
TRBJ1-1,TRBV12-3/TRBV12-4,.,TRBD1,TGTGCCAGCAGTGAGGGGGCAATGAACACTGAAGCTTTCTTT,CASSEGAMNTEAFF
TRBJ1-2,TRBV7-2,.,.,TGTGCCAGCAGCCAAGAGCTGGGAGCTAACTATGGCTACACCTTC,CASSQELGANYGYTF
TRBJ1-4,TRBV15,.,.,TGTGCCACCAGCCCCGGACCGAGTCGGAAACTGTTTTTT,CATSPGPSRKLFF
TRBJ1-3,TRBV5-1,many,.,TGCGCCAGCAGCCCTAACACTGGAAACACCATATATTTT,CASSPNTGNTIYF
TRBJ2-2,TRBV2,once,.,TGTGCCAGCAGTTGGGGAAGCGGGGAGCTGTTTTTT,CASSWGSGELFF
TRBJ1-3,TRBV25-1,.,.,TGTGCCAGCGTGCGTACAGGGTACGGTGGAAACACCATATATTTT,CASVRTGYGGNTIYF
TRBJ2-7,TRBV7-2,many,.,TGTGCCAGCAGCTTAGCCGGGGCCGGCGGATACGAGCAGTACTTC,CASSLAGAGGYEQYF
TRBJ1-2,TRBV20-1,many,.,TGCAGTGCTAGAGGCTCTAATGGCTACACCTTC,CSARGSNGYTF
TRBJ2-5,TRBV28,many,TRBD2,TGTGCCAGCAACCGGGGACTAGCGGGAGCGTGGGAGACCCAGTACTTC,CASNRGLAGAWETQYF
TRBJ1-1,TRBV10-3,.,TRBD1,TGTGCCATCAGTGAGCAGGGGACAGGGAGTGAAGCTTTCTTT,CAISEQGTGSEAFF
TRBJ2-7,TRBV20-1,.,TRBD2,TGCAGTGCTAGGGCTTCCGGGGGGGGGAAGAGGGAGCAGTACTTC,CSARASGGGKREQYF
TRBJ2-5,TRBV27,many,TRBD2,TGTGCCAGCAGTTCATTAGCGGGAGAAGAGACCCAGTACTTC,CASSSLAGEETQYF
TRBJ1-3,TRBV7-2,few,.,TGTGCCAGCAGCTTAGCGTTGGGAAGGGAAAACACCATATATTTT,CASSLALGRENTIYF
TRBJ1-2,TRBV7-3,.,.,TGTGCCAGCAGCTTAACTCGGAGGCGCGGCTACACCTTC,CASSLTRRRGYTF
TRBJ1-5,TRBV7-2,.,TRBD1,TGTGCCAGCAGCCCCCCCGTCACAGGGGTAGAGACCCAGCATTTT,CASSPPVTGVETQHF
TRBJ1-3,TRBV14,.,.,TGTGCCAGCAGCCCGTGGACGGGAAACACCATATATTTT,CASSPWTGNTIYF
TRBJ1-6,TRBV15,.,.,TGTGCCACCAGCAGTGTCTCCCAGGGTTCACCCCTCCACTTT,CATSSVSQGSPLHF
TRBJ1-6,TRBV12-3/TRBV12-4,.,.,TGTGCCAGCAGCTCCGGGAGAATGGGAAAAAATTCACCCCTCCACTTT,CASSSGRMGKNSPLHF
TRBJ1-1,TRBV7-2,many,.,TGTGCCAGCAGCTTTCATAGCGGACAAACTTCCCCTGAGACTTTCTTT,CASSFHSGQTSPETFF
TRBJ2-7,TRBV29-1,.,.,TGCAGCGTTGAGCGTTGGGGCTCCTACGAGCAGTACTTC,CSVERWGSYEQYF
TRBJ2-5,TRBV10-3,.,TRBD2,TGTGCATCCGAGACTAGCACCCAAGAGACCCAGTACTTC,CASETSTQETQYF
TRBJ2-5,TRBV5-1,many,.,TGCGCCAGCAGCTTGGGGCAGAATAAAGAGACCCAGTACTTC,CASSLGQNKETQYF
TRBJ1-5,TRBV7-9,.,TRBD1,TGTGCCAGCAGCTTAGGACAGGGGGTCGGCAATCAGCCCCAGCATTTT,CASSLGQGVGNQPQHF
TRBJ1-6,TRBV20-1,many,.,TGCAGTGCTCGTCACCCGGGGAAGGGGGAGGTTTCACCCCTCCACTTT,CSARHPGKGEVSPLHF
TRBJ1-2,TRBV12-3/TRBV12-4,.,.,TGTGCCAGCAGACAAAGGGGTTTAACCTATGGCTACACCTTC,CASRQRGLTYGYTF
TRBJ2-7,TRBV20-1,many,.,TGCAGTGTTTCGGGGGGCCATACCTACGAGCAGTACTTC,CSVSGGHTYEQYF
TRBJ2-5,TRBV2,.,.,TGTGCCAGCAGTGGTAGGGACGGGAGCTACCAAGAGACCCAGTACTTC,CASSGRDGSYQETQYF